This T cell receptor (beta chain) is drawn from a study of Graves' ophthalmopathy and Graves' hyperthyroidism. The authors amplified TCR beta CDR3 regions, and they did so from RNA transcripts for repertoire sequencing. HTBI primers were employed in first-round RT-PCR, then a second-round multiplex PCR followed. TCRdb re-called the multiplex PCR reads through MiXCR, storing one row per CDR3 protein. Among hundreds of thousands of distinct CDR3 sequences listed, roughly 20% were seen once. V lost 8 bases and J lost 3; bases outside the gene matches: 2. The CDR3 totals 12 residues. In germline, CDR1 is SNHLY, CDR2 FYNNEI.

The chain is built from TRBV2 and TRBJ2-3; TRBD2 agrees at 7 bases. This TCR was recovered from a woman aged 18-29 years with stable Graves' hyperthyroidism. Some clones in this sample may be carry-over from other donors' samples. Material: peripheral blood. CDR3 region: CASGRETDTQYF. Here the CDR3 DNA reads TGTGCCAGCGGGAGGGAGACAGATACGCAGTATTTT.